This T cell receptor (beta chain) was sequenced in a study of blood T cell repertoires in COVID-19. The V segment lost 3 bases and the J segment 4 bases; nucleotides outside the gene matches: 4. Per the germline V gene, CDR1 is MRHNA and CDR2 is SNTAGT. The CDR3 extends over 14 amino acids. This table comes from immunoSEQ multiplex PCR, and its TCRdb copy is limited to in-frame clones, with some not included. This sample has 130,000 or so clones, with 84% found just once. This clone was counted between two and nine times. V is TRBV6-4 and J is TRBJ2-7; TRBD1 matches at 9 bases. The specimen sequenced was peripheral blood. This receptor was identified in a man aged 25 to 45 with COVID-19, enrolled during active disease. The CDR3 sequence: CASSETGGGYEQYF. CDR3 DNA sequence: TGTGCCAGCAGTGAGACAGGGGGTGGATACGAGCAGTACTTC.